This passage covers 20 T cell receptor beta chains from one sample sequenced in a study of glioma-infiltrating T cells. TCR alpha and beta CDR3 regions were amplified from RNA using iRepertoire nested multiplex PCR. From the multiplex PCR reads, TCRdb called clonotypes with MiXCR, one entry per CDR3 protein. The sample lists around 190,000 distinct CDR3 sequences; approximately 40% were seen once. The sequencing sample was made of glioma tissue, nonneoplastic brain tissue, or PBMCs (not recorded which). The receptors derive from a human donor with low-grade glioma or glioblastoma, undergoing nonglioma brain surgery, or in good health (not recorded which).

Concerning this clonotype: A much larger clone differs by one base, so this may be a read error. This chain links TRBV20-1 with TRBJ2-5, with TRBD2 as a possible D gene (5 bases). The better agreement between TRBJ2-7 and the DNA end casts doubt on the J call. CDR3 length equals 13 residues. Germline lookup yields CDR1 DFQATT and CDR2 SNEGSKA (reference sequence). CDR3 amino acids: CSAGLASSYEQYF. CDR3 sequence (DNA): TGCAGTGCCGGACTCGCGAGCTCCTACGAGCAGTACTTC.

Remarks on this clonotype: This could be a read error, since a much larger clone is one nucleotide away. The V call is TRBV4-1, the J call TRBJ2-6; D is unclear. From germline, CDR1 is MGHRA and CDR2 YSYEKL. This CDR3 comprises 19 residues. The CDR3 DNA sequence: TGCGCCAGCAGCCAGTTCGAAGGCAAGGTTTCGGCTGGGCCCAACGTCCTGACTTTC. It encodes CASSQFEGKVSAGPNVLTF.

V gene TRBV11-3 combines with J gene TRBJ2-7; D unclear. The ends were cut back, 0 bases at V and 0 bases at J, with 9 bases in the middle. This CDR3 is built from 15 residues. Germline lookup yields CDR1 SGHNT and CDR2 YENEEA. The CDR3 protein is CASSLDSSASYEQYF. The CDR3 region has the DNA TGTGCCAGCAGCTTAGATTCCAGCGCCTCCTACGAGCAGTACTTC.

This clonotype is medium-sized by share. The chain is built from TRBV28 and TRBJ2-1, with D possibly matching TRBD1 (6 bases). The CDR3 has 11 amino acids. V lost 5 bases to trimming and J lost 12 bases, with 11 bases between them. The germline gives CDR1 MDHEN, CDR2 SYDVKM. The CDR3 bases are TGTGCCAGCAGTGCAGGGACAAGGCAGTTCTTC. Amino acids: CASSAGTRQFF.

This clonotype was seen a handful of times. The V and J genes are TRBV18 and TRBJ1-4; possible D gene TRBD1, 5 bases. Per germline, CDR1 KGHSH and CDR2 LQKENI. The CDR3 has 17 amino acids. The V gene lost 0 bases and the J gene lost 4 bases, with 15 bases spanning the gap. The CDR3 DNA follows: TGTGCCAGCTCACCACCCGGAGCGAGGGGAGGTAATGAAAAACTGTTTTTT. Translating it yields CASSPPGARGGNEKLFF.

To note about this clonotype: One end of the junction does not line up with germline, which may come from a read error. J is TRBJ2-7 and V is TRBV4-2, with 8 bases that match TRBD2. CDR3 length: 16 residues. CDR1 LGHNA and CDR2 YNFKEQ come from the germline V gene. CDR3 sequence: CASRQGGWREEYEQYF. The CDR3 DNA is TGTGCCAGCAGACAAGGGGGGTGGCGGGAGGAGTACGAGCAGTACTTC.

The CDR3: CASSLVWAGEVEEQYF. As DNA, the CDR3 is TGTGCCAGCAGTTTAGTATGGGCAGGGGAAGTCGAAGAGCAGTACTTC. This chain joins TRBV12-3 or TRBV12-4 and TRBJ2-7; tentatively, D is TRBD1 (6 bases). Trimming removed 1 base at V and 7 bases at J, with 20 bases between. This CDR3 is 16 amino acids long.

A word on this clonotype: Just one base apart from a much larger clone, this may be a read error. The CDR3 region is CASTSTADTQYF. The CDR3 DNA sequence: TGTGCCAGCACTTCAACCGCAGATACGCAGTATTTT. This chain joins TRBV7-2 and TRBJ2-3, with D uncertain. This CDR3 has 12 residues. Trimming shortened V by 7 bases and J by 4 bases, and 9 bases separated the two germline ends. Germline V gene lookup returns CDR1 SGHTA and CDR2 FQGNSA.

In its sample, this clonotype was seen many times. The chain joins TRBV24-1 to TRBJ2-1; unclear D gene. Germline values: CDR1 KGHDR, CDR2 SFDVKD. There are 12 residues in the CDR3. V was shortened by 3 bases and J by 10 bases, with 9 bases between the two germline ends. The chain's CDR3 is CATSDPKAEQFF. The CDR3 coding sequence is TGTGCCACCAGTGATCCTAAAGCAGAGCAGTTCTTC.

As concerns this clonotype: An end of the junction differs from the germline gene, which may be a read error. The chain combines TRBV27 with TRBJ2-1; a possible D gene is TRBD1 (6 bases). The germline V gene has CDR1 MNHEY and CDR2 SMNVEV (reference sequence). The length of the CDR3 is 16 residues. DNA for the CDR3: TGTGCCAGCAGTGACGAGGGGGAGTTCTCCTACAATGAGCAGTTATTC. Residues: CASSDEGEFSYNEQLF.

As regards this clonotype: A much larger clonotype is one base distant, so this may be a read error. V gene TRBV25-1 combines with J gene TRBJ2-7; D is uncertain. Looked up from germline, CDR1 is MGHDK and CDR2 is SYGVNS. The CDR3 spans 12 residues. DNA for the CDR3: TGTGCCAGCAGTGAAGGACCCTACGAGCTGTACTTC. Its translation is CASSEGPYELYF.

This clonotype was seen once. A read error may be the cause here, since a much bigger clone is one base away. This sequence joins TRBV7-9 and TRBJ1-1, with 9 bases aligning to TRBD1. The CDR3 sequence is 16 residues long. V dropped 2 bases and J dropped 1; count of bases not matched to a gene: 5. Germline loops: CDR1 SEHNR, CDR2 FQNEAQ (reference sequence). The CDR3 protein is CASSLTGTGPNTEAFF. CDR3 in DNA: TGTGCCAGCAGCTTAACCGGGACAGGGCCGAACACTGAAGCTTTCTTT.

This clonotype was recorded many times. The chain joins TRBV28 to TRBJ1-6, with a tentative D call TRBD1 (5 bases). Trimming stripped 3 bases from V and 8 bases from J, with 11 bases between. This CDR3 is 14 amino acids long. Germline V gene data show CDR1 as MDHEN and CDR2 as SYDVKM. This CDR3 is CASSFPGTDSPLHF. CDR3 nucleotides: TGTGCCAGCAGTTTCCCGGGGACGGATTCACCCCTCCACTTT. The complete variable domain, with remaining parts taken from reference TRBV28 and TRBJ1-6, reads DVKVTQSSRYLVKRTGEKVFLECVQDMDHENMFWYRQDPGLGLRLIYFSYDVKMKEKGDIPEGYSVSREKKERFSLILESASTNQTSMYLCASSFPGTDSPLHFGNGTRLTVT.

Written as DNA, the CDR3 is TGCAGTGCTATAGATCGGACTAGCGGGAGGTTCTCCAGCTCCTACGAGCAGTACTTC. This sequence encodes CSAIDRTSGRFSSSYEQYF. The V and J genes are TRBV20-1 and TRBJ2-7; 14 bases are shared with TRBD2. CDR1 and CDR2 from the germline V gene are DFQATT and SNEGSKA (reference sequence). The CDR3 is 19 residues long. Trimming cost V 4 bases and J 0 bases; bases outside gene matches: 14.

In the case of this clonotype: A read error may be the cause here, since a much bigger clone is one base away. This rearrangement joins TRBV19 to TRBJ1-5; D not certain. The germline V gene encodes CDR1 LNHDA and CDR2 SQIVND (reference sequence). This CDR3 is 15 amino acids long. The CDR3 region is CASSVQLNSTQPQHF. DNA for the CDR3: TGTGCCAGTAGTGTTCAGTTAAATAGCACTCAGCCCCAGCATTTT.

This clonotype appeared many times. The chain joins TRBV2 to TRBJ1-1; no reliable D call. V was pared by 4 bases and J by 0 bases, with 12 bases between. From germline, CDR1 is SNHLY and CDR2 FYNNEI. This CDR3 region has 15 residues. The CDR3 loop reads CASSAPWEVNTEAFF. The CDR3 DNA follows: TGTGCCAGCAGTGCCCCGTGGGAGGTGAACACTGAAGCTTTCTTT. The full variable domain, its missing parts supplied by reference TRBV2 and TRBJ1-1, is EPEVTQTPSHQVTQMGQEVILRCVPISNHLYFYWYRQILGQKVEFLVSFYNNEISEKSEIFDDQFSVERPDGSNFTLKIRSTKLEDSAMYFCASSAPWEVNTEAFFGQGTRLTVV.

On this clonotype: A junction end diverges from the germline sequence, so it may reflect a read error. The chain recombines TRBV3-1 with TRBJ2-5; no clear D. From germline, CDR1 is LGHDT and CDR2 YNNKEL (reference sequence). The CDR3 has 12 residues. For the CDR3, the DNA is TGTGCCAGCAGCCAAGAACAAGAGACCCGGTACTTC. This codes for CASSQEQETRYF.

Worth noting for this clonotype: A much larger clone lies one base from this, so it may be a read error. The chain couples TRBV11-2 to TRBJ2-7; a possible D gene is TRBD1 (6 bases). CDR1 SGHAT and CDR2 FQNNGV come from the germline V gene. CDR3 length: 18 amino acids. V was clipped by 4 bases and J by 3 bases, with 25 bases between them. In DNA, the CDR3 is TGTGCCAGCAGCTCGCACGATACTGACAGGCACGATATCTACGAGCAGTACTTC. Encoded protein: CASSSHDTDRHDIYEQYF. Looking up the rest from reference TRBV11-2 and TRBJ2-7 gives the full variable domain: EAGVAQSPRYKIIEKRQSVAFWCNPISGHATLYWYQQILGQGPKLLIQFQNNGVVDDSQLPKDRFSAERLKGVDSTLKIQPAKLEDSAVYLCASSSHDTDRHDIYEQYFGPGTRLTVT.

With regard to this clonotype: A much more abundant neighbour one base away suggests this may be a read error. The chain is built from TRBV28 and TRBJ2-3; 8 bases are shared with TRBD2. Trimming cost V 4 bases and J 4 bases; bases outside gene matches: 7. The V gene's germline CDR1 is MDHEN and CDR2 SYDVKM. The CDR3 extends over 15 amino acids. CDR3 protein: CASSSGGRFADTQYF. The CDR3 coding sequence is TGTGCCAGCAGTTCGGGAGGGCGCTTCGCAGATACGCAGTATTTT.

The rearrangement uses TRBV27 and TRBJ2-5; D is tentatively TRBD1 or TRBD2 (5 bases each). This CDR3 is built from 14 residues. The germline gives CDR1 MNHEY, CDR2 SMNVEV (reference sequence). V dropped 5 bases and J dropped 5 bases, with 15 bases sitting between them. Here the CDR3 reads CASSGMGDAETQYF. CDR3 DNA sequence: TGTGCCAGCAGTGGAATGGGGGATGCGGAGACCCAGTACTTC.